The 25 T cell receptor beta chains presented below share a single source sample, sequenced in a study of technical replicates of blood from several donors (dated by TCRdb to about 2017). Libraries were constructed by the immunoSEQ multiplex PCR assay. Entries here come from immuneACCESS through TCRdb and include only in-frame sequences with V and J called. Some clones fail to appear in such tables; in the studies checked, an unresolved V gene covers under half of the shortfall, and the cause of the remainder is unknown. In all, the sample holds approximately 49,000 clones, and roughly 90% of those were seen once. The top ten constitute 3% to 5% of the sample. Sequenced sample: PBMCs. Every receptor here comes from a human donor in good health. Some clones in this sample may be carry-over from other donors' samples.

The chain uses TRBV7-8 and TRBJ2-7; TRBD1 aligns across 9 bases. With V trimmed by 5 bases and J by 6 bases, 5 bases remained unmatched. Per germline, CDR1 SGHVS and CDR2 FQNEAQ. The CDR3 covers 13 residues. CDR3 loop: CASSLPTGGEQYF. The CDR3 DNA reads TGTGCCAGCAGCCTACCGACAGGGGGCGAGCAGTACTTC.

The J gene is TRBJ1-5, the V gene TRBV27; TRBD1 matches 8 bases. CDR1 is MNHEY, CDR2 SMNVEV, per germline (reference sequence). Germline trimming cut 2 bases from V and 7 bases from J; bases unmatched to any gene: 7. This CDR3 region has 15 residues. This CDR3 reads CASSLIGQGKQPQHF. CDR3 coding DNA: TGTGCCAGCAGTTTAATTGGACAGGGAAAACAGCCCCAGCATTTT.

The chain is built from TRBV29-1 and TRBJ2-1, with a weak D call TRBD2 (5 bases). Germline values: CDR1 SQVTM, CDR2 ANQGSEA. The CDR3 runs 13 residues. Deletions cut 3 bases from V and 7 bases from J, with 13 bases between. The CDR3 nucleotides read TGCAGCGTTGAGGGGAGAGCGAAGAATGAGCAGTTCTTC. Translating gives CSVEGRAKNEQFF.

V usage is TRBV5-6 and J usage is TRBJ1-6; weak D call: TRBD1 (6 bases). CDR3 length: 14 residues. V lost 4 bases, J lost 10 bases, and 15 bases lay in between. CDR1 is SGHDT and CDR2 is YYEEEE in the germline V gene. CDR3 nucleotide sequence: TGTGCCAGCAGCCCTGACAGGATCGGATCACCCCTCCACTTT. It yields the protein CASSPDRIGSPLHF. Filled out from reference TRBV5-6 and TRBJ1-6, the complete variable domain reads DAGVTQSPTHLIKTRGQQVTLRCSPKSGHDTVSWYQQALGQGPQFIFQYYEEEERQRGNFPDRFSGHQFPNYSSELNVNALLLGDSALYLCASSPDRIGSPLHFGNGTRLTVT.

The count of this clone is one. The genes are TRBV9 and TRBJ2-2; perhaps TRBD2 as D (5 bases). The CDR3 is 15 residues long. CDR1 is SGDLS, CDR2 YYNGEE, per germline. Trimming stripped 2 bases from V and 4 bases from J, with 12 bases between. The CDR3 DNA sequence: TGTGCCAGCAGCGTTAGTGGCGCGGGCACCGGGGAGCTGTTTTTT. It translates to CASSVSGAGTGELFF.

CDR3 sequence: CAYSSGSSYNEQFF. CDR3 nucleotide sequence: TGTGCCTACTCTAGCGGGAGCTCCTACAATGAGCAGTTCTTC. The chain has TRBV30 and TRBJ2-1; 10 bases align to TRBD2. Germline V gives CDR1 GTSNPN, CDR2 SVGIG (reference sequence). The V segment lost 7 bases and the J segment 0 bases; nucleotides outside the gene matches: 3. The CDR3 contains 14 residues.

The chain combines TRBV9 with TRBJ2-7, with D perhaps matching TRBD1 (6 bases). V dropped 4 bases and J dropped 5 bases, with 13 bases sitting between them. The length of the CDR3 is 13 residues. CDR1 is SGDLS and CDR2 is YYNGEE in the germline V gene. The DNA of the CDR3 is TGTGCCAGCAGCTTCAGGGGAGAGAACGAGCAGTACTTC. This translates into CASSFRGENEQYF.

This clone was seen a single time. The chain couples TRBV7-9 to TRBJ2-1; possible D gene TRBD2, 5 bases. Trimming stripped 5 bases from V and 3 bases from J, with 14 bases between. The CDR3 covers 15 residues. Germline loops: CDR1 SEHNR, CDR2 FQNEAQ (reference sequence). In nucleotides, the CDR3 is TGTGCCAGCAGCCGGACTGCGGACTTCTACAATGAGCAGTTCTTC. As protein: CASSRTADFYNEQFF.

The chain is built from TRBV5-1 and TRBJ2-7, with D maybe TRBD2 (9 bases). The CDR3 consists of 19 residues. CDR1 is SGHRS and CDR2 is YFSETQ in the germline V gene. V lost 3 bases to trimming and J lost 0 bases, with 25 bases between them. CDR3 sequence: CASSSGQGFSGGSSYEQYF. For the CDR3, the DNA is TGCGCCAGCAGCTCAGGACAGGGATTTAGCGGGGGAAGCTCCTACGAGCAGTACTTC.

The V call is TRBV4-3, the J call TRBJ2-5, with TRBD2 identical over 15 bases. The CDR3 loop spans 18 amino acids. Germline V CDR1 and CDR2: LGHNA, YSLEER. V gave up 0 bases and J gave up 4 bases; unmatched junction bases: 6. DNA for the CDR3: TGCGCCAGCAGCCAAGATATACCGGGACTAGCGGGAGGAGAGACCCAGTACTTC. Protein product: CASSQDIPGLAGGETQYF.

The chain employs TRBV6-5 and TRBJ2-7, with D unclear. Germline V gene data show CDR1 as MNHEY and CDR2 as SVGAGI. The CDR3 sequence is 12 residues long. V lost 6 bases to trimming and J lost 5 bases, with 11 bases between them. The CDR3 coding sequence is TGTGCCAGCAGGGATAGACACAACGAGCAGTACTTC. Residues: CASRDRHNEQYF.

This clone was recorded only once. This rearrangement joins TRBV7-8 to TRBJ1-5, with D perhaps matching TRBD1 (6 bases). Trimming removed 9 bases from V and 3 bases from J, with 12 bases in between. This CDR3 is built from 13 residues. Germline V CDR1 and CDR2: SGHVS, FQNEAQ. In DNA form, the CDR3 reads TGTGCCAGTGGCCGGGACACCAATCAGCCCCAGCATTTT. This sequence encodes CASGRDTNQPQHF.

This clone was detected once. J is TRBJ2-7 and V is TRBV4-1, with 8 positions matching TRBD1. The V and J ends lost 4 bases and 3 bases, in that order; junction bases with no gene match: 8. CDR1 and CDR2 (germline): MGHRA, YSYEKL. This CDR3 is built from 15 residues. As DNA, the CDR3 is TGCGCCAGCAGCCTTGCAGGGGGCGCGATCTACGAGCAGTACTTC. Amino acids: CASSLAGGAIYEQYF.

The chain is built from TRBV29-1 and TRBJ1-2, with no clear D. The CDR3 is 13 amino acids. With 0 bases removed from V and 7 bases from J, the gap between germline ends came to 12 bases. Germline CDR1 and CDR2: SQVTM and ANQGSEA. CDR3 coding DNA: TGCAGCGTTGAAGATTTCGGGTTGGGTGGCTACACCTTC. Its protein is CSVEDFGLGGYTF.

The CDR3 loop reads CASSSPAGGGTGELFF. The CDR3 DNA reads TGTGCCAGCAGCTCCCCAGCGGGCGGGGGCACCGGGGAGCTGTTTTTT. This chain links TRBV11-2 with TRBJ2-2, with 7 nucleotides matching TRBD2. This CDR3 spans 16 amino acids. Germline-derived CDR1 and CDR2 are SGHAT and FQNNGV. V dropped 4 bases and J dropped 4; count of bases not matched to a gene: 9.

V gene TRBV6-1 combines with J gene TRBJ1-2; D might be TRBD1 (5 bases). Looked up from germline, CDR1 is MNHNS and CDR2 is SASEGT. The CDR3 has 14 residues. V was shortened by 1 base and J by 2 bases, with 8 bases between the two germline ends. Here the CDR3 DNA reads TGTGCCAGCAGTGAAGGGCCAGGGAACTATGGCTACACCTTC. It specifies CASSEGPGNYGYTF.

This chain uses TRBV5-4 with TRBJ2-5; a weak D match, TRBD2 (7 bases). CDR3 length: 17 residues. CDR1 SGHNT and CDR2 YYREEE come from the germline V gene (reference sequence). With 3 bases removed from V and 4 bases from J, the gap between germline ends came to 22 bases. The CDR3 here is CASSSEGGAPLGETQYF. As DNA, the CDR3 is TGTGCCAGCAGCTCGGAGGGGGGGGCTCCCCTAGGAGAGACCCAGTACTTC.

This sequence joins TRBV7-2 and TRBJ2-7, with 9 bases that match TRBD1. J lost 7 bases, V lost 0 bases, and 10 bases had no gene match. CDR3 length: 16 residues. Germline CDR1 and CDR2: SGHTA and FQGNSA. As DNA, the CDR3 is TGTGCCAGCAGCTTAGCGCTTGGGACAGGGCCGAGGGAGCAGTACTTC. Protein: CASSLALGTGPREQYF.

The chain combines TRBV7-6 with TRBJ2-1; 9 nucleotides match TRBD2. The CDR3 is 15 residues long. Germline V lookup: CDR1 SGHVS, CDR2 FNYEAQ. V was pared by 1 base and J by 6 bases, with 4 bases of the junction left unmatched. Here the CDR3 reads CASSLVGGGANEQFF. The CDR3 nucleotides are TGTGCCAGCAGCTTAGTAGGCGGGGGGGCCAATGAGCAGTTCTTC.

The chain carries TRBV7-2 and TRBJ1-1, with 10 bases identical to TRBD1. Germline trimming cut 5 bases from V and 7 bases from J; bases unmatched to any gene: 7. The CDR3 is made up of 14 amino acids. Germline-derived CDR1 and CDR2 are SGHTA and FQGNSA. CDR3 in amino acids: CASSKDRGRIEAFF. The CDR3 region has the DNA TGTGCCAGCAGCAAAGACAGGGGGCGGATTGAAGCTTTCTTT.

Notes on this clone: The junction differs from germline at one of its ends, possibly a read error. V gene TRBV7-2 combines with J gene TRBJ2-7; 8 nucleotides agree with TRBD1. This CDR3 is built from 17 residues. Germline-derived CDR1 and CDR2 are SGHTA and FQGNSA. Here the CDR3 reads CASSLASYRTGIDEQYF. The CDR3 nucleotides are TGTGCCAGCAGCCTAGCGTCCTACCGGACAGGGATAGACGAGCAGTACTTC. Filled out from reference TRBV7-2 and TRBJ2-7, the complete variable domain reads GAGVSQSPSNKVTEKGKDVELRCDPISGHTALYWYRQSLGQGLEFLIYFQGNSAPDKSGLPSDRFSAERTGGSVSTLTIQRTQQEDSAVYLCASSLASYRTGIDEQYFGPGTRLTVT.

The chain carries TRBV5-6 and TRBJ1-1; tentatively, D is TRBD1 (6 bases). The V gene lost 4 bases and the J gene lost 1 base, with 17 bases spanning the gap. Germline V gene sequence: CDR1 SGHDT, CDR2 YYEEEE. This CDR3 spans 16 amino acids. CDR3 sequence: CASSATRGAPNTEAFF. The CDR3 DNA follows: TGTGCCAGCAGCGCTACCAGGGGAGCTCCGAACACTGAAGCTTTCTTT. The full variable domain, with the rest looked up from reference TRBV5-6 and TRBJ1-1, is DAGVTQSPTHLIKTRGQQVTLRCSPKSGHDTVSWYQQALGQGPQFIFQYYEEEERQRGNFPDRFSGHQFPNYSSELNVNALLLGDSALYLCASSATRGAPNTEAFFGQGTRLTVV.

The chain employs TRBV7-2 and TRBJ1-4, with D uncertain. The CDR3 runs to 15 residues. Germline CDR1 and CDR2: SGHTA and FQGNSA. Trimming shortened V by 5 bases and J by 0 bases, and 10 bases separated the two germline ends. DNA for the CDR3: TGTGCCAGCAGCCGAGACGGAGCAACTAATGAAAAACTGTTTTTT. It is translated as CASSRDGATNEKLFF.

The rearrangement links TRBV30 to TRBJ2-1; 11 bases are shared with TRBD2. This CDR3 has 14 amino acids. J lost 4 bases, V lost 5 bases, and 4 bases had no gene match. Looked up from germline, CDR1 is GTSNPN and CDR2 is SVGIG (reference sequence). This CDR3 is CAWGSGRGYNEQFF. The CDR3 DNA reads as TGTGCCTGGGGTAGCGGGAGGGGTTACAATGAGCAGTTCTTC.

The V call is TRBV5-4, the J call TRBJ2-5, with TRBD1 as a possible D gene (5 bases). This CDR3 is 13 amino acids long. The V end lost 0 bases, the J end lost 5 bases, and 8 bases lay between the germline ends. Germline values: CDR1 SGHNT, CDR2 YYREEE (reference sequence). CDR3 in amino acids: CASSLVGAETQYF. CDR3 bases: TGTGCCAGCAGCTTGGTAGGGGCGGAGACCCAGTACTTC. Filled out from reference TRBV5-4 and TRBJ2-5, the complete variable domain reads ETGVTQSPTHLIKTRGQQVTLRCSSQSGHNTVSWYQQALGQGPQFIFQYYREEENGRGNFPPRFSGLQFPNYSSELNVNALELDDSALYLCASSLVGAETQYFGPGTRLLVL.